The T cell receptor beta chain described here comes from a study of T cell changes during pregnancy in multiple sclerosis. The CDR3 extends over 14 amino acids. V dropped 4 bases and J dropped 8 bases, with 18 bases sitting between them. In germline, CDR1 is SGHRS, CDR2 YFSETQ. Profiling relied on immunoSEQ multiplex PCR, and the TCRdb table lists in-frame clones only, not all of them. The table lists about 89,000 clones, around 94% of them singletons. The sample was peripheral blood, taken in the third trimester of pregnancy. The TCR sequence derives from a female donor with multiple sclerosis, enrolled in a pregnancy study. The chain recombines TRBV5-1 with TRBJ1-1, with D hard to call. CDR3 in amino acids: CASSPRTAHSEAFF. The CDR3 DNA is TGCGCCAGCAGCCCCCGGACTGCCCACTCCGAAGCTTTCTTT.